Below, 23 T cell receptor beta chains from the same sample are listed, as sequenced in a study of blood T cell repertoires in COVID-19. Produced via immunoSEQ multiplex PCR; TCRdb's table is partial and in-frame only. The sample yields 250,000 or so clones, around nine tenths seen once. Sequencing was done on a sample of PBMCs or T cells enriched from blood (not recorded which). These receptors were collected from a woman between 18 and 30 years old who had recovered from COVID-19.

The chain recombines TRBV27 with TRBJ1-6; D not resolved. The V end was cut by 6 bases, the J end by 9 bases, with 18 bases between. The CDR3 has 15 residues. The germline gives CDR1 MNHEY, CDR2 SMNVEV (reference sequence). The CDR3 reads CASRPLGEVFSPLHF. The CDR3 DNA is TGTGCCAGCAGACCCCTCGGAGAGGTCTTTTCACCCCTCCACTTT.

This clone appeared once. The chain links TRBV3-1 (or the pseudogene TRBV3-2) to TRBJ2-4; perhaps TRBD2 as D (5 bases). Germline V lookup: CDR1 LGHDT, CDR2 YNNKEL (reference sequence). The V end lost 0 bases, the J end lost 0 bases, and 15 bases lay between the germline ends. This CDR3 contains 18 residues. CDR3 protein: CASSQEGRTGIAKNIQYF. CDR3 nucleotide sequence: TGTGCCAGCAGCCAAGAAGGGCGCACCGGGATAGCCAAAAACATTCAGTACTTC.

The rearrangement links TRBV4-3 to TRBJ2-1, with 10 bases identical to TRBD2. CDR3 length equals 15 residues. J lost 3 bases, V lost 4 bases, and 3 bases had no gene match. Looked up from germline, CDR1 is LGHNA and CDR2 is YSLEER. DNA of the CDR3: TGCGCCAGCAGCCTTGGACTAGCGGACTACAATGAGCAGTTCTTC. Translation gives CASSLGLADYNEQFF.

J is TRBJ1-4 and V is TRBV4-3, with 10 nucleotides matching TRBD1. This CDR3 is built from 20 residues. Per germline, CDR1 LGHNA and CDR2 YSLEER. Unmatched junction bases numbered 12, after V lost 0 bases and J lost 2 bases. The CDR3 bases are TGCGCCAGCAGCCAAGATATCCGGGACAGGGGACGGCTTACTAATGAAAAACTGTTTTTT. Translated: CASSQDIRDRGRLTNEKLFF.

The CDR3, as DNA: TGCGCCAGCAGTGAGTCGACAGGGCGGGAGACCCAGTACTTC. Amino acids: CASSESTGRETQYF. The rearrangement uses TRBV10-1 and TRBJ2-5, with 7 positions matching TRBD1. The CDR3 covers 14 residues. V dropped 0 bases and J dropped 5; count of bases not matched to a gene: 3. The germline CDR1 and CDR2 sequences are WNHNN and SYGVQD (reference sequence).

The chain's CDR3 is CASSLVGLRGEAFF. As DNA, the CDR3 is TGTGCCAGCAGCTTAGTAGGCCTTAGAGGTGAAGCTTTCTTT. The chain links TRBV7-2 to TRBJ1-1; D not certain. The germline V gene encodes CDR1 SGHTA and CDR2 FQGNSA. Trimming took 1 base from V and 7 from J, leaving 13 bases between them. The CDR3 consists of 14 residues. The complete variable domain, with remaining parts taken from reference TRBV7-2 and TRBJ1-1, reads GAGVSQSPSNKVTEKGKDVELRCDPISGHTALYWYRQSLGQGLEFLIYFQGNSAPDKSGLPSDRFSAERTGGSVSTLTIQRTQQEDSAVYLCASSLVGLRGEAFFGQGTRLTVV.

This clone was observed a few times. The chain recombines TRBV11-3 with TRBJ1-2; 7 bases align to TRBD1. This CDR3 comprises 14 residues. CDR1 SGHNT and CDR2 YENEEA come from the germline V gene. Unmatched junction bases numbered 3, after V lost 5 bases and J lost 0 bases. Here the CDR3 reads CASSRDSSNYGYTF. The CDR3 DNA follows: TGTGCCAGCAGCCGGGACAGTTCTAACTATGGCTACACCTTC.

The chain has TRBV28 and TRBJ1-5; D remains unclear. The V gene lost 8 bases and the J gene lost 6 bases, with 17 bases spanning the gap. In germline, CDR1 is MDHEN, CDR2 SYDVKM. The CDR3 runs to 14 residues. The CDR3 nucleotides are TGTGCCAGCCTAGGACGTCGGACTACTCAGCCCCAGCATTTT. Protein: CASLGRRTTQPQHF. The whole variable domain, remainder taken from reference TRBV28 and TRBJ1-5, is DVKVTQSSRYLVKRTGEKVFLECVQDMDHENMFWYRQDPGLGLRLIYFSYDVKMKEKGDIPEGYSVSREKKERFSLILESASTNQTSMYLCASLGRRTTQPQHFGDGTRLSIL.

The chain is built from TRBV11-2 and TRBJ1-2; possible D gene TRBD1, 5 bases. The CDR3 has 15 residues. V lost 5 bases and J 3 bases, leaving 16 bases between the germline ends. Germline loops: CDR1 SGHAT, CDR2 FQNNGV. CDR3 region: CASSPIQDKDYGYTF. The CDR3 DNA reads TGTGCCAGCAGCCCCATCCAGGACAAGGACTATGGCTACACCTTC.

V is TRBV18 and J is TRBJ1-2; the match to TRBD1 covers 7 bases. Losses at the gene ends were 1 base for V and 4 bases for J; bases not matched to a gene: 6. Germline V lookup: CDR1 KGHSH, CDR2 LQKENI. The CDR3 covers 15 residues. This chain's CDR3 is CASSPQQGDFYGYTF. CDR3 bases: TGTGCCAGCTCACCACAGCAGGGGGATTTCTATGGCTACACCTTC.

This clone was counted once. The rearrangement links TRBV3-1 (or the pseudogene TRBV3-2) to TRBJ2-4, with TRBD2 identical over 14 bases. CDR1 is LGHDT, CDR2 YNNKEL, per germline (reference sequence). The CDR3 is 17 residues long. The trim removed 4 bases at V and 4 bases at J, leaving 6 bases unmatched. This CDR3 reads CASSRSGLAGAKNIQYF. The CDR3 nucleotides are TGTGCCAGCAGCCGGTCGGGACTAGCGGGGGCAAAAAACATTCAGTACTTC.

The rearrangement links TRBV4-2 to TRBJ1-6; D is possibly TRBD1 (6 bases). The CDR3 is made up of 15 amino acids. Germline CDR1 and CDR2: LGHNA and YNFKEQ. V gave up 0 bases and J gave up 11 bases, with 14 bases separating them. The CDR3 spells CASSQEFTGSPPLHF. CDR3 DNA: TGTGCCAGCAGCCAAGAGTTCACAGGGAGCCCACCCCTCCACTTT.

The V call is TRBV12-2, the J call TRBJ1-1; the table's D call TRBD1 went unverified against the DNA. TRBV12-2 counts as a pseudogene. The CDR3 sequence is 16 residues long. The CDR3 is CASRLVEQGEYTEAFF. The CDR3, as DNA: TGTGCAAGTCGCTTAGTAGAGCAGGGCGAGTACACTGAAGCTTTCTTT.

V and J are TRBV4-1 and TRBJ1-5, with D unresolved. CDR1 is MGHRA and CDR2 is YSYEKL in the germline V gene. CDR3 size: 15 residues. The V gene lost 0 bases and the J gene lost 1 base, with 7 bases spanning the gap. Here the CDR3 reads CASSQEVTSNQPQHF. In DNA form, the CDR3 reads TGCGCCAGCAGCCAAGAAGTTACAAGCAATCAGCCCCAGCATTTT.

This clone was observed a handful of times. The chain is built from TRBV6-5 and TRBJ2-5; TRBD2 might be the D (5 bases). Trimming shortened V by 6 bases and J by 4 bases, and 15 bases separated the two germline ends. The CDR3 runs 14 residues. Germline-derived CDR1 and CDR2 are MNHEY and SVGAGI. The CDR3 sequence: CASSKAGAGETQYF. CDR3 in DNA: TGTGCCAGCAGCAAGGCGGGCGCCGGAGAGACCCAGTACTTC.

The chain recombines TRBV6-5 with TRBJ2-5; 10 nucleotides agree with TRBD2. The germline V gene has CDR1 MNHEY and CDR2 SVGAGI. The length of the CDR3 is 15 residues. The J segment lost 4 bases and the V segment lost 5 bases, leaving 7 bases of the junction unmatched. Here the CDR3 DNA reads TGTGCCAGCAGTCCTGGGACTAGCGAGGCAGAGACCCAGTACTTC. Amino acid sequence: CASSPGTSEAETQYF.

The V gene is TRBV11-2, the J gene TRBJ2-5; possibly TRBD1 for D (5 bases). V lost 3 bases and J 3 bases, leaving 20 bases between the germline ends. Germline V gene data show CDR1 as SGHAT and CDR2 as FQNNGV. The CDR3 length is 17 residues. The CDR3 DNA sequence: TGTGCCAGCAGCTTTTTATCAAGGGGATTCCTTGAAGAGACCCAGTACTTC. It codes for CASSFLSRGFLEETQYF.

A remark on this clone: This specimen includes other DNA sequences encoding the same CDR3. This rearrangement joins TRBV9 to TRBJ2-5; TRBD2 agrees at 12 bases. Losses at the gene ends were 0 bases for V and 4 bases for J; bases not matched to a gene: 1. This CDR3 contains 15 residues. The V gene's germline CDR1 is SGDLS and CDR2 YYNGEE. CDR3 residues: CASSVASGGGETQYF. For the CDR3, the DNA is TGTGCCAGCAGCGTAGCTAGCGGGGGGGGAGAGACCCAGTACTTC. The full variable domain, completed using reference TRBV9 and TRBJ2-5, is DSGVTQTPKHLITATGQRVTLRCSPRSGDLSVYWYQQSLDQGLQFLIQYYNGEERAKGNILERFSAQQFPDLHSELNLSSLELGDSALYFCASSVASGGGETQYFGPGTRLLVL.

This chain links TRBV27 with TRBJ1-6; 8 bases are a match to TRBD1. Germline V gene data show CDR1 as MNHEY and CDR2 as SMNVEV (reference sequence). The CDR3 covers 15 residues. With 5 bases clipped from V and 10 bases from J, the junction kept 10 bases outside the gene matches. Written as DNA, the CDR3 is TGTGCCAGCAGTCCAAAGACAGGGGTCCTGTCACCCCTCCACTTT. Amino acids: CASSPKTGVLSPLHF.

As concerns this clone: Other nucleotide sequences in the sample specify the same CDR3. The chain recombines TRBV7-6 with TRBJ2-7; TRBD2 is a possible D gene (5 bases). Germline CDR1 SGHVS, CDR2 FNYEAQ. V dropped 5 bases and J dropped 7 bases, with 15 bases sitting between them. The CDR3 runs to 13 residues. DNA for the CDR3: TGTGCCAGCAGCCTAGAAGGCGGGCGGGAGCAGTACTTC. Protein: CASSLEGGREQYF. Complete variable domain (other parts from reference TRBV7-6 and TRBJ2-7): GAGVSQSPRYKVTKRGQDVALRCDPISGHVSLYWYRQALGQGPEFLTYFNYEAQQDKSGLPNDRFSAERPEGSISTLTIQRTEQRDSAMYRCASSLEGGREQYFGPGTRLTVT.

This chain joins TRBV5-1 and TRBJ1-2, with D maybe TRBD1 (6 bases). This CDR3 is 12 amino acids long. The V end lost 4 bases, the J end lost 10 bases, and 14 bases lay between the germline ends. The germline V gene has CDR1 SGHRS and CDR2 YFSETQ. The CDR3 reads CASSPGGGYYTF. DNA for the CDR3: TGCGCCAGCAGCCCGGGAGGGGGATACTACACCTTC. The whole variable domain, remainder taken from reference TRBV5-1 and TRBJ1-2, is KAGVTQTPRYLIKTRGQQVTLSCSPISGHRSVSWYQQTPGQGLQFLFEYFSETQRNKGNFPGRFSGRQFSNSRSEMNVSTLELGDSALYLCASSPGGGYYTFGSGTRLTVV.

This chain joins TRBV15 and TRBJ2-3; 7 bases align to TRBD1. Trimming removed 4 bases from V and 6 bases from J; junction bases left unmatched: 22. This CDR3 is built from 19 residues. Germline loops: CDR1 LNHNV, CDR2 YYDKDF (reference sequence). This CDR3 is CATSKQGFVGDPRADTQYF. For the CDR3, the DNA is TGTGCCACCAGCAAACAGGGGTTCGTGGGGGACCCACGGGCGGATACGCAGTATTTT.

The chain links TRBV28 to TRBJ1-2, with a possible D match to TRBD1 (6 bases). CDR1 MDHEN and CDR2 SYDVKM come from the germline V gene. The CDR3 loop spans 17 amino acids. V lost 3 bases, J lost 3 bases, and 20 bases lay in between. The CDR3 region is CASSFPGTHGRDYGYTF. CDR3 bases: TGTGCCAGCAGTTTCCCTGGGACACATGGACGTGACTATGGCTACACCTTC.